A selection of T cell receptor beta chains follows, all from one sample in a study of CD8 T cells in Susac syndrome. TCRdb re-derived calls from the immunoSEQ multiplex PCR reads in MiXCR, one entry per CDR3 protein. The data show 150,000 to 200,000 distinct CDR3 sequences, 94% seen once. Sequencing was done on a sample of CD4+ T cells from PBMCs. The receptors here all came from a human donor with multiple sclerosis. Both conserved end residues are part of each CDR3. Each record gives: V gene, D gene, clone size, J gene, CDR3 DNA, CDR3 protein. A D gene is named only where the DNA matches it firmly. Clone size is not always given. Where it is, it says once, few, many or a class for expanded clones.

V: TRBV20-1; D: NA; size: NA; J: TRBJ1-1; DNA: TGCAGTGCTCAGTCCGGTGAAGTGAGGACTGAAGCTTTCTTT; CDR3: CSAQSGEVRTEAFF
V: TRBV7-8; D: TRBD1; size: NA; J: TRBJ1-4; DNA: TGTGCCAGCAGTCAACAGGGGCGAGCTAATGAAAAACTGTTTTTT; CDR3: CASSQQGRANEKLFF
V: TRBV5-1; D: TRBD2; size: NA; J: TRBJ2-1; DNA: TGCGCCAGCAGCTTGGTTGGACTAGAGGGGAATGAGCAGTTCTTC; CDR3: CASSLVGLEGNEQFF
V: TRBV30; D: TRBD1; size: NA; J: TRBJ1-5; DNA: TGTGCCTGGAGTCTACCAGGGGGGACCGGCCCCCAGCATTTT; CDR3: CAWSLPGGTGPQHF
V: TRBV10-3; D: TRBD2; size: NA; J: TRBJ2-3; DNA: TGTGCCATCAGGGACCTAGCGGGAGGGCCTGCAGATACGCAGTATTTT; CDR3: CAIRDLAGGPADTQYF
V: TRBV4-2; D: TRBD2; size: NA; J: TRBJ2-1; DNA: TGTGCCAGCAGCCACGGGACTAGCGGTAACAATGAGCAGTTCTTC; CDR3: CASSHGTSGNNEQFF
V: TRBV18; D: NA; size: once; J: TRBJ1-3; DNA: TGTGCCAGCTCGAGCGGGACTGGAAACACCATATATTTT; CDR3: CASSSGTGNTIYF
V: TRBV7-2; D: TRBD2; size: NA; J: TRBJ2-1; DNA: TGTGCCAGCAGCCTACTAGCGGGAGCAGGCTATGAGCAGTTCTTC; CDR3: CASSLLAGAGYEQFF
V: TRBV12-3/TRBV12-4; D: NA; size: NA; J: TRBJ2-1; DNA: TGTGCCAGCAGTCGGACAGAAAGCTCCTACAATGAGCAGTTCTTC; CDR3: CASSRTESSYNEQFF
V: TRBV20-1; D: NA; size: NA; J: TRBJ2-4; DNA: TGCAGTGCCACCGTAGGGGGGGTGGACATTCAGTACTTC; CDR3: CSATVGGVDIQYF
V: TRBV20-1; D: NA; size: NA; J: TRBJ2-3; DNA: TGCAGTGCTAGAGATCTAGCCACCCTAACGGCAGATACGCAGTATTTT; CDR3: CSARDLATLTADTQYF
V: TRBV30; D: NA; size: NA; J: TRBJ2-1; DNA: TGTGCCTGGGCTCTAGCTGCCTTGAATGAGCAGTTCTTC; CDR3: CAWALAALNEQFF
V: TRBV6-2/TRBV6-3; D: NA; size: NA; J: TRBJ2-7; DNA: TGTGCCAGCAGTTACTGGGTGAGCTACGAGCAGTACTTC; CDR3: CASSYWVSYEQYF
V: TRBV20-1; D: NA; size: NA; J: TRBJ1-3; DNA: TGCAGTGCTAGATCTGGGTCTGGAAACACCATATATTTT; CDR3: CSARSGSGNTIYF
V: TRBV7-9; D: TRBD1; size: NA; J: TRBJ1-5; DNA: TGTGCCAGCTTCTTGGGACAGGGTAAACAGCCCCAGCATTTT; CDR3: CASFLGQGKQPQHF
V: TRBV27; D: NA; size: NA; J: TRBJ2-5; DNA: TGTGCCAGCAGCTTAAATAGTGGGCTGCCGGAGACCCAGTACTTC; CDR3: CASSLNSGLPETQYF
V: TRBV27; D: NA; size: NA; J: TRBJ1-5; DNA: TGTGCCAGCAGCCCCTTGGGCAGAAATCAGCCCCAGCATTTT; CDR3: CASSPLGRNQPQHF
V: TRBV4-1; D: TRBD2; size: NA; J: TRBJ2-2; DNA: TGCGCCAGCAGCCTCCAGACTAGCGGGAGTAGTACCACCGGGGAGCTGTTTTTT; CDR3: CASSLQTSGSSTTGELFF
V: TRBV15; D: NA; size: NA; J: TRBJ2-3; DNA: TGTGCCACCAGCACAATAGATACGCAGTATTTT; CDR3: CATSTIDTQYF
V: TRBV5-1; D: NA; size: NA; J: TRBJ1-5; DNA: TGCGCCAGCAGCTTGGACAGGGATCAGCCCCAGCATTTT; CDR3: CASSLDRDQPQHF
V: TRBV15; D: TRBD1; size: NA; J: TRBJ2-4; DNA: TGTGCCACCAGCAGAGGAAACAGGGGCGGCAAAAACATTCAGTACTTC; CDR3: CATSRGNRGGKNIQYF
V: TRBV18; D: NA; size: NA; J: TRBJ1-1; DNA: TGTGCCAGCTCACCTCGACAGAGGGGGAACACTGAAGCTTTCTTT; CDR3: CASSPRQRGNTEAFF
V: TRBV7-2; D: NA; size: NA; J: TRBJ1-5; DNA: TGTGCCAGCAGCTCGCCTCGCTATAGCAATCAGCCCCAGCATTTT; CDR3: CASSSPRYSNQPQHF
V: TRBV2; D: NA; size: once; J: TRBJ2-4; DNA: TGTGCCAGCACTAGGGGGGACATTCAGTACTTC; CDR3: CASTRGDIQYF
V: TRBV10-3; D: NA; size: NA; J: TRBJ2-3; DNA: TGTGCCATCAGTGAGTCCACGGGAGTAGGGGATACGCAGTATTTT; CDR3: CAISESTGVGDTQYF
V: TRBV12-3/TRBV12-4; D: NA; size: NA; J: TRBJ1-4; DNA: TGTGCCAGCAGCAAAGGTGAAAAACTGTTTTTT; CDR3: CASSKGEKLFF
V: TRBV15; D: TRBD2; size: NA; J: TRBJ2-1; DNA: TGTGCCACCAGCAGAGGTCTAGCGGAGAATGAGCAGTTCTTC; CDR3: CATSRGLAENEQFF
V: TRBV24-1; D: NA; size: NA; J: TRBJ2-2; DNA: TGTGCCACCAGTGATGGCGGGACAAGGTGGGCCGGGGAGCTGTTTTTT; CDR3: CATSDGGTRWAGELFF
V: TRBV3-1; D: NA; size: NA; J: TRBJ2-5; DNA: TGTGCCAGCGGAGCCGCGTCAACGGGAGAGACCCAGTACTTC; CDR3: CASGAASTGETQYF
V: TRBV12-5; D: NA; size: NA; J: TRBJ2-1; DNA: TGTGCTAGTGGTTTGGCTAGGCACAATGAGCAGTTCTTC; CDR3: CASGLARHNEQFF
V: TRBV4-3; D: NA; size: NA; J: TRBJ2-7; DNA: TGCGCCAGCAGCCTTAGCGACACCTACGAGCAGTACTTC; CDR3: CASSLSDTYEQYF
V: TRBV25-1; D: TRBD1; size: NA; J: TRBJ1-2; DNA: TGTGCCAGCAGTGAACCGGGACAGGGTTCTTGGGGCTACACCTTC; CDR3: CASSEPGQGSWGYTF
V: TRBV5-6; D: NA; size: few; J: TRBJ1-5; DNA: TGTGCCAGCAGCTTTGCCCCGGAACAGCCCCAGCATTTT; CDR3: CASSFAPEQPQHF
V: TRBV6-5; D: TRBD2; size: NA; J: TRBJ2-3; DNA: TGTGCCAGCAGAGGACTAGCGGGTGGGGATACGCAGTATTTT; CDR3: CASRGLAGGDTQYF
V: TRBV4-1; D: NA; size: NA; J: TRBJ1-5; DNA: TGCGCCAGCAGCCAAGAGGACGGAAGTCAGCCCCAGCATTTT; CDR3: CASSQEDGSQPQHF
V: TRBV6-2/TRBV6-3; D: TRBD2; size: once; J: TRBJ2-1; DNA: TGTGCCAGCAGTTACCCCCGTGGCGGGAGGGGAGGGAATGAGCAGTTCTTC; CDR3: CASSYPRGGRGGNEQFF
V: TRBV30; D: NA; size: NA; J: TRBJ1-5; DNA: TGTGCCTGGAGCCCAGGCGGGACTCAGCCCCAGCATTTT; CDR3: CAWSPGGTQPQHF
V: TRBV7-9; D: TRBD2; size: NA; J: TRBJ2-3; DNA: TGTGCCAGCAGCCGATCTCTAGCGGGAGTCGTGGATACGCAGTATTTT; CDR3: CASSRSLAGVVDTQYF
V: TRBV29-1; D: NA; size: NA; J: TRBJ1-1; DNA: TGCAGCGTTGAAGGCCCAGGGGAACATGAAGCTTTCTTT; CDR3: CSVEGPGEHEAFF
V: TRBV7-9; D: NA; size: NA; J: TRBJ2-1; DNA: TGTGCCAGCAGCTTAGTAGGGATACGGGCCAATGAGCAGTTCTTC; CDR3: CASSLVGIRANEQFF
V: TRBV5-1; D: NA; size: NA; J: TRBJ2-7; DNA: TGCGCCAGCAGCTTGGACAGGGAAGGGCCCTACGAGCAGTACTTC; CDR3: CASSLDREGPYEQYF
V: TRBV30; D: NA; size: NA; J: TRBJ1-5; DNA: TGTGCCTGGAGCGCGGGGTGGGGGTACGGCAATCAGCCCCAGCATTTT; CDR3: CAWSAGWGYGNQPQHF
V: TRBV7-9; D: TRBD2; size: NA; J: TRBJ2-7; DNA: TGTGCCAGCAGTTTAGGGAAGCGGGAGGCGGGGCAGTACTTC; CDR3: CASSLGKREAGQYF
V: TRBV6-6; D: NA; size: NA; J: TRBJ2-3; DNA: TGTGCCAGCAGCGAGGAGGGAGATACGCAGTATTTT; CDR3: CASSEEGDTQYF
V: TRBV3-1; D: NA; size: NA; J: TRBJ2-3; DNA: TGTGCCAGCAGCCAAGATTGGATGCGGGGAGGTACAGATACGCAGTATTTT; CDR3: CASSQDWMRGGTDTQYF
V: TRBV5-6; D: TRBD2; size: NA; J: TRBJ2-3; DNA: TGTGCCAGCAGCCTGACTAGCGGAGGGATCACAGATACGCAGTATTTT; CDR3: CASSLTSGGITDTQYF
V: TRBV11-2; D: NA; size: NA; J: TRBJ2-6; DNA: TGTGCCAGCAGCCTCAGGGACACCGGGGCCAACGTCCTGACTTTC; CDR3: CASSLRDTGANVLTF
V: TRBV27; D: TRBD2; size: NA; J: TRBJ2-7; DNA: TGTGCCAGCAGTCTGGTGACTAGCGGGAGCTACGAGCAGTACTTC; CDR3: CASSLVTSGSYEQYF
V: TRBV6-5; D: NA; size: NA; J: TRBJ2-3; DNA: TGTGCCACCTTAGCGGCCGGAGTGGATACGCAGTATTTT; CDR3: CATLAAGVDTQYF
V: TRBV5-1; D: NA; size: NA; J: TRBJ1-2; DNA: TGCGCCAGCAGCTGGACACCCGGAAACTATGGCTACACCTTC; CDR3: CASSWTPGNYGYTF
V: TRBV29-1; D: NA; size: NA; J: TRBJ2-1; DNA: TGCAGCGCCAGAAGGGACAACGACAATGAGCAGTTCTTC; CDR3: CSARRDNDNEQFF
V: TRBV14; D: NA; size: NA; J: TRBJ1-4; DNA: TGTGCCAGCAGCCCCATGGGAGCCATCCGAGAAAAACTGTTTTTT; CDR3: CASSPMGAIREKLFF
V: TRBV27; D: NA; size: once; J: TRBJ2-1; DNA: TGTGCCAGCACAGTTTCGGGGATGCGTAGTGAGCAGTTCTTC; CDR3: CASTVSGMRSEQFF
V: TRBV30; D: TRBD2; size: once; J: TRBJ2-5; DNA: TGTGCCTGGAGTGTGGGCGGGAGGGCCGGGACCCAGTACTTC; CDR3: CAWSVGGRAGTQYF
V: TRBV5-6; D: NA; size: NA; J: TRBJ2-1; DNA: TGTGCCAGCAGCGGTCAAAGGGTTCGACTAGTCTCCTACAATGAGCAGTTCTTC; CDR3: CASSGQRVRLVSYNEQFF